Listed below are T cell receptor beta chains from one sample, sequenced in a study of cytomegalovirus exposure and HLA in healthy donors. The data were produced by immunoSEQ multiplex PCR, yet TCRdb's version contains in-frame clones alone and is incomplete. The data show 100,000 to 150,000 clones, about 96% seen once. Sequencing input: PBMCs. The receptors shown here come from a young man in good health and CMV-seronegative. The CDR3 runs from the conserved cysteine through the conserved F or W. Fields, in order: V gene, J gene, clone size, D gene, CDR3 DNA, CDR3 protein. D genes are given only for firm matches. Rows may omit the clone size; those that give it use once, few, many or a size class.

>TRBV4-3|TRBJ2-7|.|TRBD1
TGCGCCAGCAGCCAAGAAATAAGTAGAGGGGACAGCTCCTACGAGCAGTACTTC
CASSQEISRGDSSYEQYF
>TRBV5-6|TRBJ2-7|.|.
TGTGCCAGCAGCTCTAGCTCCTACGAGCAGTACTTC
CASSSSSYEQYF
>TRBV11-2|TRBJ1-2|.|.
TGTGCCAGCAGCTTAGTAAGCCAGGGTGAGGGCTACACCTTC
CASSLVSQGEGYTF
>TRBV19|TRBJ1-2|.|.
TGTGCCAGTAGTATAGCGGGAGTTGAGCACGGCTACACCTTC
CASSIAGVEHGYTF
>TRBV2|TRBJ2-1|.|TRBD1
TGTGCCAGAGCTAGGACAGGGGGCGCAAGTAATGAGCAGTTCTTC
CARARTGGASNEQFF
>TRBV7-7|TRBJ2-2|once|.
TGTGCTAGCAGCCCCACAGGTTTAGCGAACACCGGGGAGCTGTTTTTT
CASSPTGLANTGELFF
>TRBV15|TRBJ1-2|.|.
TGTGCCACCAGCAGAGATCGGTTAAGGGGCTTGGGTGGCTACACCTTC
CATSRDRLRGLGGYTF
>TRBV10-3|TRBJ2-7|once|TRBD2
TGTGCCATCAGTGAGGGTACGCGGGAGAGCTCCTACGAGCAGTACTTC
CAISEGTRESSYEQYF
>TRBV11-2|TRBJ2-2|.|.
TGTGCCAGCAGCTCGGGACGGAGGGGGAACACCGGGGAGCTGTTTTTT
CASSSGRRGNTGELFF
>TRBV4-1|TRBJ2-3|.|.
TGCGCCAGCAGCCAAGGATACAGGGAGCTCACAGATACGCAGTATTTT
CASSQGYRELTDTQYF
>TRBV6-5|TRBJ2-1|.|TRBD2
TGTGCCAGCAGTTACTCGGGCGGGGGGCCCTACAATGAGCAGTTCTTC
CASSYSGGGPYNEQFF
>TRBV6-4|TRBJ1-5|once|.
TGTGCCAGCTGCCTCGGGGGGGTCCAGCCCCAGCATTTT
CASCLGGVQPQHF
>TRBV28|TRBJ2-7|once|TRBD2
TGTGCCAGCAGGACTAGCGGTGCCTACGAGCAGTACTTC
CASRTSGAYEQYF
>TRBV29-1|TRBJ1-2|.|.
TGCAGCGTTGTTTTTAGTAACGATGTAGGCTACACCTTC
CSVVFSNDVGYTF
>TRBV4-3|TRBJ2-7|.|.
TGCGCCAGCAGCCCTCAAGGCTCCCAGGCGACCTACGAGCAGTACTTC
CASSPQGSQATYEQYF
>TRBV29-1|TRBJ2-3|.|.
TGCAGCGTTGTAGGAGCGCCTAGCACAGATACGCAGTATTTT
CSVVGAPSTDTQYF
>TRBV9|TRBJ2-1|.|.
TGTGCCAGCAGCGTAGAACAGTCCTACAATGAGCAGTTCTTC
CASSVEQSYNEQFF
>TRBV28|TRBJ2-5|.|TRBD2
TGTGCCAGCAGTTCCCCCGGACTAGCGGGAGGTGAGACCCAGTACTTC
CASSSPGLAGGETQYF
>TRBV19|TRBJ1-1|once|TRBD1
TGTGCCAGTAGTATTATAGTAAACCGGCAGGGGGGAGGCACTGAAGCTTTCTTT
CASSIIVNRQGGGTEAFF
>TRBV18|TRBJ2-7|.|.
TGTGCCAGCTCACCTTCACCGGGGATCCTGGAGCAGTACTTC
CASSPSPGILEQYF
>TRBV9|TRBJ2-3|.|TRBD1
TGTGCCAGCAGCCCTCGGGACAGAAGTACAGATACGCAGTATTTT
CASSPRDRSTDTQYF
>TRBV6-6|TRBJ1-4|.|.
TGTGCCAGCAGTCCTCCGCAGGGATTGAATGAAAAACTGTTTTTT
CASSPPQGLNEKLFF
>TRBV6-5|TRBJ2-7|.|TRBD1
TGTGCCAGCAGCTTCGGACAGGGTGAGCAGTACTTC
CASSFGQGEQYF
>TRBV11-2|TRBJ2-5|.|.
TGTGCCAGCAGTCTTGCCCTCGATCTCGGGAGAGAGACCCAGTACTTC
CASSLALDLGRETQYF
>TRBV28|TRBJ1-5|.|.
TGTGCCAGCAGTTCGGAGGGACCGGGCAATCAGCCCCAGCATTTT
CASSSEGPGNQPQHF
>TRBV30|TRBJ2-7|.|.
TGTGCCTGCACACCGGGAACCGAGGCACACGAGCAGTACTTC
CACTPGTEAHEQYF
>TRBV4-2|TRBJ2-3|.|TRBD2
TGTGCCAGCACCCGAACGGCGTCTAGCGGGAGACGGGCCACCACAGATACGCAGTATTTT
CASTRTASSGRRATTDTQYF
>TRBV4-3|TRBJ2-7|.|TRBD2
TGCGCCAGCAGCCACAGACTAGCGGGAGGGAACGAGCAGTACTTC
CASSHRLAGGNEQYF
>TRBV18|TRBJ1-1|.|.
TGTGCCAGCTCACCACGGGGTAATCAGGGCGTTTTGAACACTGAAGCTTTCTTT
CASSPRGNQGVLNTEAFF
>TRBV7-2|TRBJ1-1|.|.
TGTGCCAGCACCCTCGGACGGGGGAACACTGAAGCTTTCTTT
CASTLGRGNTEAFF
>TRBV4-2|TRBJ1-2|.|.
TGTGCCAGCAGCCAAGGAGCGGGGGGCTACACCTTC
CASSQGAGGYTF
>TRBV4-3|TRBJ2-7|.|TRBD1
TGCGCCAGCAGCCCAACGTGGACAGGGGTCCACGAGCAGTACTTC
CASSPTWTGVHEQYF
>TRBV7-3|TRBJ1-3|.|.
TGTGCCAGCAGCCCAGTTGGCAGGACTGGAAACACCATATATTTT
CASSPVGRTGNTIYF
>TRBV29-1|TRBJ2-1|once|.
TGCAGCGTTGTTGCGGGGAGTGGGGACAATGAGCAGTTCTTC
CSVVAGSGDNEQFF
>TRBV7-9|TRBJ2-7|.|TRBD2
TGTGCCAGCAGCTTAAACGGGGGGGAGTACGAGCAGTACTTC
CASSLNGGEYEQYF
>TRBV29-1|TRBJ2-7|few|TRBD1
TGCAGCGTTGAAGGACAGGGGGCCTACGAGCAGTACTTC
CSVEGQGAYEQYF
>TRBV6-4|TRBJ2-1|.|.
TGTGCCAGCAGTGACCTGGCAGGTGAGCAGTTCTTC
CASSDLAGEQFF